The clone carrying this T cell receptor (beta chain) was counted many times. The target antigen is unknown. These data originate in a study of T cells in Graves' hyperthyroidism and ophthalmopathy. The CDR3 consists of 13 residues. Germline lookup yields CDR1 SGDLS and CDR2 YYNGEE. The ends were cut back, 4 bases at V and 5 bases at J, with 12 bases in the middle. Findings and caveats of the study: Within blood appeared most thyroid clonotypes that had expanded above 0.001.

Calling Graves' hyperthyroidism stable meant ophthalmopathy did not progress within 18 months. This sample holds PBMCs from under 11 ml fresh peripheral blood. It was RNA transcripts that yielded the amplified TCR beta CDR3 regions. HTBI primers were the set used in a first-round RT-PCR of the TCR CDR3. A single record per CDR3 protein comes from TCRdb applying MiXCR to the multiplex PCR reads. Of just under 750,000 distinct CDR3 sequences listed, 30% to 40% were seen once; the top ten hold around 30%. Input material: blood. This chain connects TRBV9 to TRBJ1-2, with D unresolved. This clonotype was obtained from a middle-aged woman with Graves' hyperthyroidism. The CDR3 is CASSHADSYGYTF. In nucleotides, the CDR3 is TGTGCCAGCAGCCATGCAGACTCTTATGGCTACACCTTC.